This T cell receptor (beta chain) was sequenced during a study of cytomegalovirus exposure and HLA in healthy donors (dated by TCRdb to about 2017). Regarding the study in general: According to a later analysis, one platform produced both the 100 to 150 validation repertoires and the approximately 670 repertoires of the first cohort. High-throughput TCR immunosequencing, statistical association of individual TCRs with disease status, and machine learning were combined to predict cytomegalovirus infection status. A separate validation cohort of over a hundred different subjects was used in addition to the 666-subject first cohort. The study was designed to test whether signatures of past pathogen exposure could be identified by cataloging public T cell receptors. On the study overall, not on this receptor specifically: The authors suggested that the approach could potentially be generalized to other disease states and immunological phenotypes. Subsequent analysis determined that TCRs grouped into clusters in the first cohort also showed a tendency toward co-occurrence across the 120 validation repertoires, and 85% to 95% of cluster scores exceeded 0. A later analysis had no HLA typing for the validation cohort, so co-occurrence there was scored across all 130 or so repertoires. The study gave a list of about 170 TCR beta chains associated with cytomegalovirus. In vitro tests confirmed that a few of the cytomegalovirus-associated TCR beta chains recognize cytomegalovirus antigens. Most TCR sequences were seen in very few donors, while some public TCRs were found in many individuals. The classifier was reported to diagnose cytomegalovirus status with high specificity and sensitivity in both the original cohort and the validation cohort.

To prepare the library, the immunoSEQ multiplex PCR assay was applied. Per the authors' processing: A statistical classification framework was developed to diagnose cytomegalovirus status using the catalog of TCR beta chain sequences. The table comes from immuneACCESS by way of TCRdb, which keeps in-frame sequences with V and J called. Part of the clones is missing from these tables; in studies checked, under half for an unresolved V gene and the rest for unknown reasons. The V and J calls and clone size are taken from that table; D and trimming were inferred from the DNA. Across this sample there are fewer than 200,000 clones, with nearly 90% seen only once. The ten biggest clones cover around 4.4% of the sample. Separate from the approximately 690-subject first cohort, the validation cohort of about 120 subjects was the group to which the donors belonged. As to this clone: Which antigen it targets is not known. One base away there is no much larger clone; base qualities are not given.

Sequencing was done on a sample of PBMCs. This sequence originates from a man aged 18 to 29 in good health and CMV-seropositive.

Read as DNA, the sequence is TGTGCCACCCCAGGGTCCCAGCGGGACTTTAAATACAATGAGCAGTTCTTC. Its coded protein is CATPGSQRDFKYNEQFF. The V and J genes are TRBV2 and TRBJ2-1; 7 nucleotides in the junction match TRBD2. V trim: 10 bases; J trim: 4 bases; unmatched bases: 19. CDR1 and CDR2 were assigned from the germline V gene as SNHLY and FYNNEI. The CDR3, from cysteine to phenylalanine, totals 17 residues. Just the 51-base CDR3 DNA is kept, in frame starting at base 1.